The rows below give T cell receptor beta chains drawn from one sample of a study of CXCR3-negative and CXCR3-positive naive CD8 T cells. TCRdb re-analyzed the 5' RACE reads; it lists each CDR3 protein once, without DNA. The sample has some 150,000 distinct CDR3 sequences. Sequenced material: naive CXCR3+ CD8+ T cells from blood. The origin of the receptors is a human donor in good health. Some clones in this sample may be carry-over from other donors' samples. Each CDR3 is given with its conserved first and last residue. The order of the fields is CDR3 protein, V gene, CDR3 length, J gene.

CSARLAGGPNNEQFF TRBV20-1 15 TRBJ2-1
CASSLRWDPLDTQYF TRBV7-2 15 TRBJ2-3
CASSLGRVSGAETQYF TRBV13 16 TRBJ2-5
CASSPHPGQGYEQFF TRBV7-9 15 TRBJ2-1
CSVVPPQGEIPNEQFF TRBV29-1 16 TRBJ2-1
CASSFFGPEGTGELFF TRBV7-9 16 TRBJ2-2
CAGSVPSSSYNEQFF TRBV9 15 TRBJ2-1
CASSHRGGENQETQYF TRBV3-1 16 TRBJ2-5
CASSDPGLNWDEQYF TRBV10-2 15 TRBJ2-7
CSVEEGTSGVPDTQYF TRBV29-1 16 TRBJ2-3
CASSHKLAGESYQETQYF TRBV3-1 18 TRBJ2-5
CASSPFKTEDYEEYF TRBV5-1 15 TRBJ2-7
CASSEYGGYTF TRBV25-1 11 TRBJ1-2
CATSPYPQGTDTQYF TRBV24-1 15 TRBJ2-3
CSAKGLAEESNTWELFF TRBV29-1 17 TRBJ2-2
CASSLQPGLAPVEQYF TRBV5-1 16 TRBJ2-7
CASSPDPGVTEAFF TRBV7-3 14 TRBJ1-1
CASSSATFGYEQYF TRBV7-6 14 TRBJ2-7
CAISEDRAPGKYF TRBV10-3 13 TRBJ2-7
CASSPPLRELFF TRBV28 12 TRBJ2-2
CASTLPGGLAYNEQFF TRBV7-9 16 TRBJ2-1
CASSQDRGITEAFF TRBV14 14 TRBJ1-1
CASSLWADSNYGYTF TRBV13 15 TRBJ1-2
CSVVGFDTLYEQYF TRBV29-1 14 TRBJ2-7
CASSGTGNAYEQYF TRBV7-2 14 TRBJ2-7
CASSNRVIEVRETQYF TRBV12-3/TRBV12-4 16 TRBJ2-5
CASIFGTGGLILEAFF TRBV19 16 TRBJ1-1
CASSVPQASTDTQYF TRBV28 15 TRBJ2-3
CASSSQQGVVNEKLFF TRBV13 16 TRBJ1-4
CATSPIQSGNTGELFF TRBV11-3 16 TRBJ2-2
CSVEGEGEGYYEQYF TRBV29-1 15 TRBJ2-7
CASSPIAGANSPLHF TRBV28 15 TRBJ1-6
CASSQVGTSGEYEQYF TRBV3-1 16 TRBJ2-7
CASSPFGEGLNEQFF TRBV6-5 15 TRBJ2-1
CASSYSGRDLDEQYF TRBV6-5 15 TRBJ2-7
CASSLGYYPTDTQYF TRBV28 15 TRBJ2-3
CSVATDNTEAFF TRBV29-1 12 TRBJ1-1
CASSSDRGMSGANVLTF TRBV7-9 17 TRBJ2-6
CASSLSSFPHNEQFF TRBV7-6 15 TRBJ2-1
CASTQDPGAGSYEQYF TRBV4-3 16 TRBJ2-7
CASLAGGPFGELFF TRBV7-2 14 TRBJ2-2
CASSLAQSLNNEQFF TRBV5-1 15 TRBJ2-1
CASSPGTGWKNTEAFF TRBV28 16 TRBJ1-1
CASSPTDGNSGANVLTF TRBV6-5 17 TRBJ2-6
CASSQDRGVPGELFF TRBV4-3 15 TRBJ2-2
CASFAATNEKLFF TRBV5-5 13 TRBJ1-4
CASTGTGTYEQYF TRBV12-3/TRBV12-4 13 TRBJ2-7
CSVLRDSNTGELFF TRBV29-1 14 TRBJ2-2
CASSYVGGNTEALF TRBV6-5 14 TRBJ1-1
CASSRGQSSYEQYF TRBV4-3 14 TRBJ2-7